This T cell receptor (beta chain) was identified in a study of cytomegalovirus exposure and HLA in healthy donors. The study ran its PCR with 60 Vbeta and 13 Jbeta primers. Assay: immunoSEQ multiplex PCR; the TCRdb copy retains only in-frame clones and omits some. The sample yields about 51,000 clones, 81% seen once. V was trimmed by 4 bases and J by 4 bases, leaving 17 bases between them. This CDR3 is built from 15 residues. CDR1 MGHDK and CDR2 SYGVNS come from the germline V gene. The chain combines TRBV25-1 with TRBJ2-7; possibly TRBD2 for D (6 bases). This TCR was sampled from a boy aged 10-17 years in good health and CMV-seropositive. Sequenced sample: PBMCs. CDR3 DNA sequence: TGTGCCAGCAGTGCCCTGGGGGGAGGCCTATACGAGCAGTACTTC. Protein: CASSALGGGLYEQYF.